This T cell receptor (beta chain) was documented in a study of blood T cell repertoires in COVID-19. Data came from immunoSEQ multiplex PCR; TCRdb stores just in-frame clones and leaves some out. The sample has 15,000 to 20,000 clones; 91% are singletons. With 5 bases removed from V and 4 bases from J, the gap between germline ends came to 15 bases. Germline CDR1 and CDR2: LNHDA and SQIVND (reference sequence). The CDR3 totals 15 residues. Sample: peripheral blood. The chain uses TRBV19 and TRBJ2-1; unclear D gene. The clonotype comes from a human donor in a cohort sampled during active COVID-19. The CDR3 protein is CASSALRVRYNEQFF. For the CDR3, the DNA is TGTGCCAGTAGTGCTCTTCGGGTCCGGTACAATGAGCAGTTCTTC. Looking up the rest from reference TRBV19 and TRBJ2-1 gives the full variable domain: DGGITQSPKYLFRKEGQNVTLSCEQNLNHDAMYWYRQDPGQGLRLIYYSQIVNDFQKGDIAEGYSVSREKKESFPLTVTSAQKNPTAFYLCASSALRVRYNEQFFGPGTRLTVL.